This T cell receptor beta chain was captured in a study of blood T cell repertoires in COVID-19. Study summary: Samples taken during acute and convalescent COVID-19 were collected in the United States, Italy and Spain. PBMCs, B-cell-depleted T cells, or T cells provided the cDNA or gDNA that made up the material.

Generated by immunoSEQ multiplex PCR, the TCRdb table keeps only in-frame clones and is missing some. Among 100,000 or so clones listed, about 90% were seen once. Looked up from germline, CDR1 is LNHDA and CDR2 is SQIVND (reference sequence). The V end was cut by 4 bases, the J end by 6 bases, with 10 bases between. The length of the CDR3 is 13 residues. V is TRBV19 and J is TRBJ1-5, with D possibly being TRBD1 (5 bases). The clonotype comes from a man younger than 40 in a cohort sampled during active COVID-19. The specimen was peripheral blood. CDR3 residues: CASSTGISQPQHF. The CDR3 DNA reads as TGTGCCAGTAGTACAGGGATAAGTCAGCCCCAGCATTTT.